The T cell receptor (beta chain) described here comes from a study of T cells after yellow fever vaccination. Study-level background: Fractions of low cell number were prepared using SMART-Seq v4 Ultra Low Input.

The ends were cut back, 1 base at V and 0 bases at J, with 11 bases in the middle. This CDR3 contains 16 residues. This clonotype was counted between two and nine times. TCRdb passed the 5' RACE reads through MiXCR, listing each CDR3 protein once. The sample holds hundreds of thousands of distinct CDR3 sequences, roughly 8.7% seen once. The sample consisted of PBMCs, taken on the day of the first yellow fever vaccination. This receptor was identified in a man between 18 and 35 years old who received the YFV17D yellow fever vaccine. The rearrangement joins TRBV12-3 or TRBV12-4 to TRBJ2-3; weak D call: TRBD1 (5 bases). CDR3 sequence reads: CASSLVRETSTDTQYF. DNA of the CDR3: TGTGCCAGCAGTTTAGTCAGGGAAACTAGCACAGATACGCAGTATTTT.